These 26 T cell receptor beta chains originate from one sample sequenced in a study of blood T cell repertoires in COVID-19. Clones were sequenced by immunoSEQ multiplex PCR, and TCRdb holds only the in-frame ones, with some missing. The profile covers 200,000 to 250,000 clones, with around 83% appearing a single time and about 5.6% taken by the ten largest. Sequenced: peripheral blood. The receptors derive from a woman between 70 and 85 years old with COVID-19, enrolled during active disease.

The gene calls are TRBV7-6 and TRBJ2-3, with D maybe TRBD2 (5 bases). V gave up 1 base and J gave up 2 bases, with 7 bases separating them. Germline V gene sequence: CDR1 SGHVS, CDR2 FNYEAQ. The CDR3 is 14 amino acids. CDR3 sequence reads: CASSLDGDTDTQYF. The DNA for the CDR3 is TGTGCCAGCAGCTTAGACGGGGACACAGATACGCAGTATTTT.

The genes are TRBV20-1 and TRBJ1-2; tentatively, D is TRBD1 (5 bases). V shed 3 bases and J shed 3 bases, with 14 bases lying between them. The CDR3 loop spans 14 amino acids. Per germline, CDR1 DFQATT and CDR2 SNEGSKA (reference sequence). CDR3: CSASQGGNDYGYTF. In DNA form, the CDR3 reads TGCAGTGCTAGTCAGGGAGGAAATGACTATGGCTACACCTTC.

V gene TRBV30 combines with J gene TRBJ2-7; TRBD1 matches 9 bases. The CDR3 is 16 amino acids. Germline CDR1 and CDR2: GTSNPN and SVGIG (reference sequence). V dropped 0 bases and J dropped 1; count of bases not matched to a gene: 7. In DNA form, the CDR3 reads TGTGCCTGGAGTGTAGTCCCCGGGACAGGGTCCTACGAGCAGTACTTC. It is translated as CAWSVVPGTGSYEQYF.

The rearrangement links TRBV27 to TRBJ1-1; a weak D match, TRBD1 (5 bases). The CDR3 has 14 amino acids. V dropped 4 bases and J dropped 3 bases, with 12 bases sitting between them. CDR1 is MNHEY, CDR2 SMNVEV, per germline (reference sequence). CDR3 sequence: CASSWGGTYTEAFF. CDR3 DNA sequence: TGTGCCAGCAGTTGGGGGGGGACTTACACTGAAGCTTTCTTT.

The chain combines TRBV27 with TRBJ1-1; 7 nucleotides agree with TRBD1. The V gene end was trimmed by 6 bases and the J gene end by 2 bases; junction bases not matched to a gene: 9. This CDR3 region has 15 residues. Germline-derived CDR1 and CDR2 are MNHEY and SMNVEV (reference sequence). The CDR3 sequence: CASRPGQNPNTEAFF. The CDR3 nucleotides are TGTGCCAGCAGGCCGGGACAGAATCCCAACACTGAAGCTTTCTTT.

The chain recombines TRBV6-2 or TRBV6-3 with TRBJ2-5, with TRBD1 as a possible D gene (6 bases). The CDR3 length is 13 residues. In germline, CDR1 is MNHEY, CDR2 SVGEGT. Trimming removed 5 bases at V and 5 bases at J, with 12 bases between. The CDR3 DNA follows: TGTGCCAGCAGTGCCACAGGGCGGGAGACCCAGTACTTC. This gives the protein CASSATGRETQYF.

This rearrangement joins TRBV28 to TRBJ2-4; D gene unclear. The CDR3 contains 12 residues. CDR1 MDHEN and CDR2 SYDVKM come from the germline V gene. V was pared by 1 base and J by 6 bases, with 4 bases between. The CDR3 DNA reads TGTGCCAGCAGTTTATCGGGAAACATTCAGTACTTC. Encoded protein: CASSLSGNIQYF.

This clone was observed a few times. CDR3 nucleotides: TGCGCCAGCAGCTTTGGGGGGGCGCGGGAAAAACTGTTTTTT. As protein: CASSFGGAREKLFF. The chain combines TRBV5-1 with TRBJ1-4, with D possibly matching TRBD1 (6 bases). The V gene's germline CDR1 is SGHRS and CDR2 YFSETQ. The ends were cut back, 2 bases at V and 8 bases at J, with 13 bases in the middle. This CDR3 is 14 amino acids long. Drawing the rest from reference TRBV5-1 and TRBJ1-4, the complete variable domain is KAGVTQTPRYLIKTRGQQVTLSCSPISGHRSVSWYQQTPGQGLQFLFEYFSETQRNKGNFPGRFSGRQFSNSRSEMNVSTLELGDSALYLCASSFGGAREKLFFGSGTQLSVL.

The chain uses TRBV6-6 and TRBJ1-1; D might be TRBD1 (6 bases). This CDR3 region has 13 residues. The ends were cut back, 0 bases at V and 8 bases at J, with 10 bases in the middle. CDR1 and CDR2 (germline): MNHNY, SVGAGI (reference sequence). The CDR3 bases are TGTGCCAGCAGTTACTCGATAAGGGGGGAAGCTTTCTTT. Translating it yields CASSYSIRGEAFF.

The J gene is TRBJ1-5, the V gene TRBV4-1, with D tentatively TRBD1 (5 bases). Germline CDR1 and CDR2: MGHRA and YSYEKL. This CDR3 spans 15 amino acids. Trimming stripped 4 bases from V and 0 bases from J, with 10 bases between. This CDR3 reads CASSRGLNSNQPQHF. The CDR3 region has the DNA TGCGCCAGCAGCCGGGGCCTAAATAGCAATCAGCCCCAGCATTTT.

The DNA of the CDR3 is TGTGCCAGCAGCGTGACAGGAGCCTACGAGCAGTACTTC. Its protein is CASSVTGAYEQYF. The chain uses TRBV9 and TRBJ2-7; D is possibly TRBD1 (6 bases). Germline CDR1 and CDR2: SGDLS and YYNGEE. V was cut by 2 bases and J by 2 bases, with 8 bases left in between. This CDR3 is built from 13 residues.

This sequence joins TRBV7-6 and TRBJ2-3; D might be TRBD2 (7 bases). The germline V gene has CDR1 SGHVS and CDR2 FNYEAQ. The germline V and J ends were trimmed by 5 bases and 4 bases, with 28 bases remaining between them. The CDR3 length is 19 residues. CDR3 loop: CASSRGGGSGGELADTQYF. The CDR3 DNA reads TGTGCCAGCAGCCGCGGGGGCGGGAGCGGAGGGGAATTGGCAGATACGCAGTATTTT.

V is TRBV5-4 and J is TRBJ2-5; tentative D call: TRBD1 (6 bases). Between the trimmed V and J ends, which lost 3 bases and 5 bases, there was a span of 17 bases. This CDR3 region has 15 residues. Germline lookup yields CDR1 SGHNT and CDR2 YYREEE (reference sequence). CDR3 sequence (DNA): TGTGCCAGCAGCTCCCGGGACATGGGCGGGGAGACCCAGTACTTC. Residues: CASSSRDMGGETQYF.

This sequence joins TRBV6-4 and TRBJ2-3, with 7 nucleotides matching TRBD2. V trimming: 2 bases; J trimming: 14 bases; junction bases outside the gene matches: 7. CDR3 size: 12 residues. The germline CDR1 and CDR2 sequences are MRHNA and SNTAGT. DNA of the CDR3: TGTGCCAGCAGTGACCAAGCGGGAATCACGTATTTT. Encoded protein: CASSDQAGITYF.

This clone was recorded many times. The gene calls are TRBV28 and TRBJ1-1; possibly TRBD1 for D (5 bases). The CDR3 is made up of 16 amino acids. V dropped 7 bases and J dropped 3 bases, with 21 bases sitting between them. CDR1 and CDR2 (germline): MDHEN, SYDVKM. CDR3 protein: CASTPPGAGRHTEAFF. The CDR3 DNA follows: TGTGCCAGCACTCCCCCGGGAGCAGGGCGTCACACTGAAGCTTTCTTT.

This rearrangement joins TRBV7-2 to TRBJ1-1, with 9 positions matching TRBD1. V lost 5 bases to trimming and J lost 3 bases; unmatched junction nucleotides: 7. Germline CDR1 SGHTA, CDR2 FQGNSA. The CDR3 is 15 residues long. CDR3 sequence (DNA): TGTGCCAGCAGCATCGACAGGGGGACTTACACTGAAGCTTTCTTT. Encoded protein: CASSIDRGTYTEAFF.

The CDR3 protein is CASLWGPTTDTQYF. The CDR3 region has the DNA TGTGCCAGCTTATGGGGGCCTACCACAGATACGCAGTATTTT. The chain links TRBV2 to TRBJ2-3; tentatively, D is TRBD1 (6 bases). Germline V gene sequence: CDR1 SNHLY, CDR2 FYNNEI. The CDR3 has 14 amino acids. V was cut by 8 bases and J by 2 bases, with 14 bases left in between.

The count of this clone is one. The chain is built from TRBV27 and TRBJ1-2; 7 bases match TRBD1. There are 13 residues in the CDR3. Unmatched junction bases numbered 7, after V lost 4 bases and J lost 8 bases. Germline values: CDR1 MNHEY, CDR2 SMNVEV (reference sequence). CDR3 loop: CASSSRQGGGYTF. The CDR3 bases are TGTGCCAGCAGTTCCCGACAGGGCGGAGGCTACACCTTC.

The V and J genes are TRBV3-1 (or the pseudogene TRBV3-2) and TRBJ2-3; possible D gene TRBD2, 6 bases. There are 14 residues in the CDR3. Germline-derived CDR1 and CDR2 are LGHDT and YNNKEL (reference sequence). Deletions cut 8 bases from V and 7 bases from J, with 19 bases between. CDR3: CASQFKAGINTQYF. CDR3 DNA sequence: TGTGCCAGCCAATTTAAGGCGGGAATAAATACGCAGTATTTT.

This chain's CDR3 is CASSLGQGGGGYTF. Here the CDR3 DNA reads TGTGCCAGCAGTTTAGGTCAGGGCGGTGGAGGCTACACCTTC. The rearrangement uses TRBV28 and TRBJ1-2, with D maybe TRBD1 (5 bases). Germline V CDR1 and CDR2: MDHEN, SYDVKM. This CDR3 contains 14 residues. Deletions cut 2 bases from V and 8 bases from J, with 15 bases between.

The chain has TRBV7-8 and TRBJ1-1; TRBD1 matches 9 bases. The CDR3 extends over 19 amino acids. J gave up 1 base and V 3 bases, and 15 bases lay outside the gene matches. Germline CDR1 is SGHVS and CDR2 is FQNEAQ. This chain's CDR3 is CASSFRTGVEVQGNTEAFF. The CDR3 nucleotides read TGTGCCAGCAGCTTCAGGACAGGGGTAGAAGTGCAGGGGAACACTGAAGCTTTCTTT.

The chain joins TRBV9 to TRBJ2-1, with a possible D match to TRBD2 (6 bases). CDR3 length equals 16 residues. Germline CDR1 and CDR2: SGDLS and YYNGEE. V lost 0 bases, J lost 3 bases, and 13 bases lay in between. This CDR3 is CASSVEVRDFYNEQFF. The CDR3 bases are TGTGCCAGCAGCGTAGAGGTCCGGGACTTCTACAATGAGCAGTTCTTC.

J is TRBJ2-4 and V is TRBV9; possible D gene TRBD1, 6 bases. V lost 3 bases and J 4 bases, leaving 11 bases between the germline ends. The CDR3 has 14 amino acids. From germline, CDR1 is SGDLS and CDR2 YYNGEE. The CDR3 nucleotides are TGTGCCAGCAGCGCAGGGGTCCAAAAAAACATTCAGTACTTC. This encodes CASSAGVQKNIQYF.

The gene calls are TRBV6-1 and TRBJ2-7; D call uncertain. CDR1 MNHNS and CDR2 SASEGT come from the germline V gene. CDR3 length equals 14 residues. V dropped 3 bases and J dropped 11 bases, with 20 bases sitting between them. CDR3 protein: CASSESPLLLEKYF. DNA for the CDR3: TGTGCCAGCAGTGAGAGTCCTCTTCTCCTAGAGAAGTACTTC.

The rearrangement uses TRBV5-1 and TRBJ2-3, with TRBD2 matching 7 bases. J was trimmed by 1 base and V by 0 bases; bases with no gene match: 8. The CDR3 extends over 17 amino acids. The germline gives CDR1 SGHRS, CDR2 YFSETQ. The CDR3 bases are TGCGCCAGCAGCTTGGCCCTGGCGGCGGGGGGCACAGATACGCAGTATTTT. Translating it yields CASSLALAAGGTDTQYF.

The chain carries TRBV28 and TRBJ2-7, with D possibly matching TRBD2 (6 bases). Looked up from germline, CDR1 is MDHEN and CDR2 is SYDVKM. V shed 5 bases and J shed 5 bases, with 16 bases lying between them. This CDR3 is 14 amino acids long. The CDR3 is CASSLGLSLHEQYF. The CDR3 region has the DNA TGTGCCAGCAGTCTGGGACTCTCCCTCCACGAGCAGTACTTC.